The next 26 T cell receptor beta chains were all read from a single sample in a study of shared clonotypes between healthy human individuals. Naive CD8 isolation took CD45RO-negative cells positively selected for CCR7 and excluded terminally differentiated effector memory CD45RA+ cells. Produced via immunoSEQ multiplex PCR; TCRdb's table is partial and in-frame only. The data hold roughly 2.1 million clones, with about 92% observed a single time. Sequencing used naive CD8+ T cells from PBMCs. These receptors were taken from a man younger than 30 in good health. Some clones in this sample may be carry-over from other donors' samples.

Comments on this clone: Other DNA sequences in the sample encode the same CDR3. The V call is TRBV9, the J call TRBJ2-3; D gene unclear. Deletions cut 1 base from V and 3 bases from J, with 9 bases between. The germline CDR1 and CDR2 sequences are SGDLS and YYNGEE. The CDR3 spans 14 residues. This chain's CDR3 is CASSVFGDTDTQYF. The CDR3 nucleotides read TGTGCCAGCAGCGTATTTGGCGATACAGATACGCAGTATTTT.

In regard to this clone: Within the sample, other DNA sequences also encode this same CDR3. V is TRBV27 and J is TRBJ2-1, with unresolved D. With 4 bases removed from V and 6 bases from J, the gap between germline ends came to 7 bases. The CDR3 is made up of 12 amino acids. Per germline, CDR1 MNHEY and CDR2 SMNVEV (reference sequence). Written as DNA, the CDR3 is TGTGCCAGCAGTTCGCCCCCCAATGAGCAGTTCTTC. Translating it yields CASSSPPNEQFF.

This chain links TRBV9 with TRBJ2-7, with 7 nucleotides matching TRBD1. The CDR3 extends over 15 amino acids. Looked up from germline, CDR1 is SGDLS and CDR2 is YYNGEE. Trimming removed 4 bases from V and 3 bases from J; junction bases left unmatched: 10. The CDR3, as DNA: TGTGCCAGCAGCCCCACCCCGGGACAGAACTACGAGCAGTACTTC. Its protein product is CASSPTPGQNYEQYF.

Details on this clone: The same CDR3 also results from other DNA sequences found in this sample. This rearrangement joins TRBV5-1 to TRBJ2-7; D unclear. V shed 1 base and J shed 1 base, with 6 bases lying between them. This CDR3 spans 13 amino acids. Germline V gene data show CDR1 as SGHRS and CDR2 as YFSETQ. The DNA for the CDR3 is TGCGCCAGCAGCTTGCGCCAGTCCTACGAGCAGTACTTC. It yields the protein CASSLRQSYEQYF.

CDR3 DNA: TGCGCCAGCAGAACGGCTAGCGTTACAAACAATGAGCAGTTCTTC. Translation: CASRTASVTNNEQFF. J is TRBJ2-1 and V is TRBV5-1; tentatively, D is TRBD2 (6 bases). V was trimmed by 5 bases and J by 5 bases, leaving 17 bases between them. This CDR3 spans 15 amino acids. In germline, CDR1 is SGHRS, CDR2 YFSETQ.

The V gene is TRBV9, the J gene TRBJ2-1; 9 positions agree with TRBD1. This CDR3 is built from 15 residues. Trimming removed 2 bases from V and 2 bases from J; junction bases left unmatched: 2. Germline CDR1 SGDLS, CDR2 YYNGEE. CDR3 DNA sequence: TGTGCCAGCAGCGTGGACAGGGGCGCCTACAATGAGCAGTTCTTC. Translated: CASSVDRGAYNEQFF.

This chain joins TRBV28 and TRBJ2-7; D remains ambiguous. V was shortened by 4 bases and J by 6 bases, with 13 bases between the two germline ends. The CDR3 is 13 amino acids. The germline V gene encodes CDR1 MDHEN and CDR2 SYDVKM. In DNA form, the CDR3 reads TGTGCCAGCAGTTCGACACTGGTTGCCGAGCAGTACTTC. Translation gives CASSSTLVAEQYF.

The V and J genes are TRBV4-1 and TRBJ1-5, with a weak D call TRBD1 (5 bases). Per the germline V gene, CDR1 is MGHRA and CDR2 is YSYEKL. V lost 2 bases and J lost 1, with 9 bases in between. This CDR3 spans 15 amino acids. The CDR3 DNA reads as TGCGCCAGCAGCCAACGGGACGGGAGCAATCAGCCCCAGCATTTT. Its protein product is CASSQRDGSNQPQHF.

V gene TRBV30 combines with J gene TRBJ1-3; D gene ambiguous. CDR1 is GTSNPN, CDR2 SVGIG, per germline (reference sequence). Trimming shortened V by 5 bases and J by 4 bases, and 15 bases separated the two germline ends. This CDR3 contains 14 residues. DNA of the CDR3: TGTGCCTGGGACTCATGGGAACGAGGAAACACCATATATTTT. Translating it yields CAWDSWERGNTIYF.

The CDR3 DNA follows: TGTGCCAGCAGCTTAGTCAGGGGGCCGGGCACTGAAGCTTTCTTT. This sequence encodes CASSLVRGPGTEAFF. The V gene is TRBV7-9, the J gene TRBJ1-1; TRBD1 aligns across 8 bases. With V trimmed by 1 base and J by 4 bases, 5 bases remained unmatched. Looked up from germline, CDR1 is SEHNR and CDR2 is FQNEAQ (reference sequence). This CDR3 is 15 amino acids long.

The chain is built from TRBV4-2 and TRBJ1-1; TRBD1 matches at 8 bases. V trimming: 7 bases; J trimming: 3 bases; junction bases outside the gene matches: 7. The germline V gene has CDR1 LGHNA and CDR2 YNFKEQ. This CDR3 contains 14 residues. The CDR3 coding sequence is TGTGCCAGCACCCCAGGGGGCGGTTACACTGAAGCTTTCTTT. This encodes CASTPGGGYTEAFF.

Note on this clone: Other DNA sequences in the same sample also yield this CDR3. The V call is TRBV6-5, the J call TRBJ2-7; 9 nucleotides line up with TRBD2. The CDR3 runs to 14 residues. Per germline, CDR1 MNHEY and CDR2 SVGAGI. The V gene end was trimmed by 4 bases and the J gene end by 2 bases; junction bases not matched to a gene: 3. The CDR3 DNA is TGTGCCAGCAGTTCGGGACTAGCAGCCTACGAGCAGTACTTC. Residues: CASSSGLAAYEQYF.

V and J are TRBV7-9 and TRBJ1-1; TRBD1 matches at 7 bases. After removal of 5 bases from V and 4 bases from J, the junction contained 4 bases not matched to a gene. CDR1 SEHNR and CDR2 FQNEAQ come from the germline V gene (reference sequence). The CDR3 is 13 residues long. In DNA, the CDR3 is TGTGCCAGCAGCCAAAACAGGGGCACTGAAGCTTTCTTT. Translating gives CASSQNRGTEAFF.

This chain uses TRBV6-5 with TRBJ2-1; 7 nucleotides agree with TRBD2. Germline lookup yields CDR1 MNHEY and CDR2 SVGAGI. Trimming removed 5 bases from V and 4 bases from J; junction bases left unmatched: 2. The CDR3 has 13 amino acids. In DNA form, the CDR3 reads TGTGCCAGCAGTCTAGCGGCGTACAATGAGCAGTTCTTC. Amino acids: CASSLAAYNEQFF.

The chain has TRBV4-3 and TRBJ2-5; 11 bases are a match to TRBD2. Germline V gives CDR1 LGHNA, CDR2 YSLEER. J gave up 11 bases and V 1 base, and 15 bases lay outside the gene matches. This CDR3 contains 17 residues. CDR3 sequence: CASSQVWTSGPLGEQYF. CDR3 nucleotides: TGCGCCAGCAGCCAAGTTTGGACTAGCGGGCCCCTAGGGGAGCAGTACTTC.

The rearrangement uses TRBV28 and TRBJ1-1; weak D call: TRBD1 (5 bases). Germline CDR1 is MDHEN and CDR2 is SYDVKM. The CDR3 spans 15 residues. V was shortened by 1 base and J by 0 bases, with 9 bases between the two germline ends. The CDR3 here is CASSLFGTMNTEAFF. The DNA for the CDR3 is TGTGCCAGCAGTTTATTTGGGACGATGAACACTGAAGCTTTCTTT.

This clone was picked up one time. The gene calls are TRBV19 and TRBJ1-2; D might be TRBD1 (6 bases). This CDR3 has 14 residues. V was cut by 3 bases and J by 5 bases, with 13 bases left in between. CDR1 is LNHDA and CDR2 is SQIVND in the germline V gene (reference sequence). CDR3 in DNA: TGTGCCAGTAGTATGAAAGGGACATCGTATGGCTACACCTTC. Protein sequence: CASSMKGTSYGYTF. Combining the CDR3 with reference TRBV19 and TRBJ1-2 gives the whole variable domain DGGITQSPKYLFRKEGQNVTLSCEQNLNHDAMYWYRQDPGQGLRLIYYSQIVNDFQKGDIAEGYSVSREKKESFPLTVTSAQKNPTAFYLCASSMKGTSYGYTFGSGTRLTVV.

The chain is built from TRBV5-1 and TRBJ2-7, with 7 bases identical to TRBD1. V lost 5 bases, J lost 2 bases, and 10 bases stayed unmatched. Looked up from germline, CDR1 is SGHRS and CDR2 is YFSETQ. This CDR3 spans 15 amino acids. The CDR3 sequence is CASSSRRQGTYEQYF. CDR3 coding DNA: TGCGCCAGCAGTTCCCGACGACAGGGAACCTACGAGCAGTACTTC.

Of note for this clone: The same CDR3 arises from other DNA sequences in this sample as well. The V and J genes are TRBV27 and TRBJ1-1; tentatively, D is TRBD1 (6 bases). The CDR3 runs 12 residues. Trimming removed 8 bases from V and 4 bases from J, with 11 bases in between. The germline CDR1 and CDR2 sequences are MNHEY and SMNVEV (reference sequence). CDR3 amino acids: CASREGGTEAFF. The DNA of the CDR3 is TGTGCCAGCCGGGAGGGGGGCACTGAAGCTTTCTTT.

J is TRBJ2-1 and V is TRBV28; D perhaps matches TRBD2 (6 bases). CDR3 length: 16 residues. The V gene lost 6 bases and the J gene lost 6 bases, with 21 bases spanning the gap. Per the germline V gene, CDR1 is MDHEN and CDR2 is SYDVKM. CDR3 bases: TGTGCCAGCAGACTCTTTCTCGGGACTTCGATCAATGAGCAGTTCTTC. Translation: CASRLFLGTSINEQFF.

This clone was seen more than once but under ten times. V usage is TRBV5-1 and J usage is TRBJ1-1; the D gene is possibly TRBD1 (5 bases). Trimming removed 2 bases from V and 0 bases from J, with 14 bases in between. The germline V gene encodes CDR1 SGHRS and CDR2 YFSETQ. The CDR3 has 16 residues. CDR3 nucleotide sequence: TGCGCCAGCAGCTTAACGGGGGACTCCATGAACACTGAAGCTTTCTTT. Residues: CASSLTGDSMNTEAFF.

The chain is built from TRBV4-2 and TRBJ2-7; 10 bases fit TRBD2. The CDR3 has 14 amino acids. The V and J ends lost 2 bases and 5 bases, in that order; junction bases with no gene match: 3. Germline lookup yields CDR1 LGHNA and CDR2 YNFKEQ. The CDR3 is CASSQLAGAHEQYF. In DNA, the CDR3 is TGTGCCAGCAGCCAACTAGCGGGAGCCCACGAGCAGTACTTC.

V gene TRBV29-1 combines with J gene TRBJ1-4; TRBD1 agrees at 11 bases. CDR3 length equals 19 residues. The germline CDR1 and CDR2 sequences are SQVTM and ANQGSEA. The trim removed 7 bases at V and 6 bases at J, leaving 22 bases unmatched. CDR3 sequence reads: CSALLRDRGSNLIYEKLFF. CDR3 DNA sequence: TGCAGCGCCCTACTCCGGGACAGGGGGTCCAACCTCATTTATGAAAAACTGTTTTTT.

This clone was detected once. The V and J genes are TRBV12-5 and TRBJ2-3; TRBD2 aligns across 11 bases. The V segment lost 3 bases and the J segment 4 bases; nucleotides outside the gene matches: 6. The CDR3 has 16 residues. Germline CDR1 is LGHNT and CDR2 is FRNRAP. In nucleotides, the CDR3 is TGTGCTAGTGGTTTTTTTAGCGGGAGGGGCTCAGATACGCAGTATTTT. Translating it yields CASGFFSGRGSDTQYF.

The rearrangement joins TRBV29-1 to TRBJ2-1; unclear D gene. The germline V gene encodes CDR1 SQVTM and CDR2 ANQGSEA. The CDR3 is made up of 12 amino acids. Trimming cost V 5 bases and J 4 bases, with 9 bases left between them. CDR3 bases: TGCAGCGTTCCAGCCTTATACAATGAGCAGTTCTTC. Translated, it gives CSVPALYNEQFF.

With regard to this clone: Other DNA variants within this sample encode the same CDR3. This chain joins TRBV5-1 and TRBJ2-7; the match to TRBD1 covers 9 bases. Trimming took 1 base from V and 2 from J; bases not matched to a gene: 1. This CDR3 comprises 14 residues. CDR1 and CDR2 (germline): SGHRS, YFSETQ. DNA for the CDR3: TGCGCCAGCAGCTTGTGGACAGGGGCCTACGAGCAGTACTTC. Translated: CASSLWTGAYEQYF.